This TCR beta chain was found in a study of tumor-infiltrating lymphocytes in localized non-small cell lung cancer. Study summary: Tumor tissue and non-adjacent uninvolved lung came from each patient. Study results and caveats: No T-cell fraction difference was seen between IM1 and IM2 tumors.

A remark on this clone: The target antigen is unknown.

TCRdb's copy holds only in-frame clones and misses some; the assay was immunoSEQ multiplex PCR. Of about 10,000 clones in the sample, roughly 60% were seen once. The length of the CDR3 is 12 residues. Germline CDR1 SGHTA, CDR2 FQGTGA. The V gene lost 4 bases and the J gene lost 5 bases, with 8 bases spanning the gap. Sequencing was done on a sample of uninvolved lung tissue not adjacent to the tumor. The J gene is TRBJ1-1, the V gene TRBV7-3; D ambiguous. The receptor was derived from a human donor with non-small cell lung cancer. CDR3 DNA sequence: TGTGCCAGCAGCTCTTCCGGGACTGAAGCTTTCTTT. It encodes CASSSSGTEAFF.